A selection of T cell receptor beta chains follows, all from one sample in a study of PD-1 blockade in classical Hodgkin lymphoma. Clones were sequenced by immunoSEQ multiplex PCR, and TCRdb holds only the in-frame ones, with some missing. The sample comprises roughly 150,000 clones, 78% of which are singletons, and over 7.5% rests with the top ten. Sequencing used peripheral blood mononuclear cells (PBMCs), obtained before the second cycle of nivolumab. The receptors come from a human donor with classical Hodgkin lymphoma. Each CDR3 is given with its conserved first and last residue. The D gene is left open where the match is weak. Expanded clones get a size class; other rows say once, few or many, or leave the size out.

D gene | clone size | CDR3 length | J gene | V gene | CDR3 protein | CDR3 DNA
TRBD2 | . | 16 | TRBJ2-3 | TRBV2 | CASSDEAGGLTDTQYF | TGTGCCAGCAGTGATGAGGCGGGGGGGTTGACAGATACGCAGTATTTT
TRBD2 | . | 16 | TRBJ2-5 | TRBV5-4 | CASSYERGGLGETQYF | TGTGCCAGCAGCTATGAGCGGGGGGGCCTCGGGGAGACCCAGTACTTC
TRBD2 | . | 18 | TRBJ2-3 | TRBV5-1 | CASSLSPAGALGTDTQYF | TGCGCCAGCAGCTTGTCACCAGCGGGGGCTTTAGGCACAGATACGCAGTATTTT
. | . | 16 | TRBJ2-3 | TRBV7-2 | CASSLAGTGGGNTQYF | TGTGCCAGCAGCTTAGCGGGGACTGGAGGCGGAAATACGCAGTATTTT
TRBD2 | . | 16 | TRBJ2-3 | TRBV4-1 | CASSQILSGGIDTQYF | TGCGCCAGCAGCCAAATCCTTAGCGGGGGTATAGATACGCAGTATTTT
TRBD1 | . | 13 | TRBJ1-1 | TRBV6-5 | CASRLGVDRVAFF | TGTGCCAGCAGACTAGGGGTGGACAGGGTGGCTTTCTTT
. | . | 16 | TRBJ2-3 | TRBV28 | CASSFQGGAGTDTQYF | TGTGCCAGCAGTTTCCAAGGGGGCGCGGGGACAGATACGCAGTATTTT
. | . | 14 | TRBJ2-2 | TRBV19 | CASRKGPNTGELFF | TGTGCCAGTAGGAAGGGGCCGAACACCGGGGAGCTGTTTTTT
. | . | 15 | TRBJ2-7 | TRBV5-5 | CASSVSPVWGLEQYF | TGTGCCAGCAGCGTATCACCCGTTTGGGGACTCGAGCAGTACTTC
TRBD1 | . | 15 | TRBJ2-7 | TRBV7-3 | CASSFGTASSYEQYF | TGTGCCAGCAGCTTCGGGACAGCGAGCTCCTACGAGCAGTACTTC
. | . | 15 | TRBJ1-5 | TRBV7-6 | CASSHLGGVNQPQHF | TGTGCCAGCAGTCACCTGGGGGGGGTCAATCAGCCCCAGCATTTT
. | . | 13 | TRBJ2-3 | TRBV30 | CAWSVQGPNTQYF | TGTGCCTGGAGTGTACAGGGCCCAAATACGCAGTATTTT
TRBD1 | . | 17 | TRBJ1-4 | TRBV5-5 | CASSSAPTGATNEKLFF | TGTGCCAGCAGCTCGGCTCCGACAGGGGCAACTAATGAAAAACTGTTTTTT
TRBD1 | many | 16 | TRBJ1-5 | TRBV2 | CASSEGGQGVGQPQHF | TGTGCCAGCAGTGAGGGGGGACAGGGGGTCGGTCAGCCCCAGCATTTT
. | . | 15 | TRBJ1-4 | TRBV5-6 | CASSLERGAGEKLFF | TGTGCCAGCAGCTTAGAAAGGGGCGCAGGAGAAAAACTGTTTTTT
. | many | 16 | TRBJ1-5 | TRBV6-1 | CASSEGPGDSNQPQHF | TGTGCCAGCAGTGAAGGTCCCGGAGATAGCAATCAGCCCCAGCATTTT